The 25 T cell receptor beta chains below were found in one sample sequenced in a study of regulatory T cells in long-lasting Graves disease. In building TCR beta libraries, iRepertoire HTBI primers were used together with Arm-PCR of CDR3 regions. In TCRdb, the multiplex PCR reads were re-called with MiXCR into one record per CDR3 protein. There are a few hundred thousand distinct CDR3 sequences in the sample; around 15% occur only once, and 20% lies in the top ten. Time point meaning: newly diagnosed GD, antithyroid drugs for less than 3 months. Preparation of the TCR library used RNA extracted from PBMCs. This sample was also put to use in a study of T cells in Graves' hyperthyroidism and ophthalmopathy.

The input for sequencing was peripheral blood mononuclear cells (PBMCs), taken at new diagnosis, from a patient treated with antithyroid drugs. The receptors were gathered from a young woman with Graves disease.

The J gene is TRBJ1-4, the V gene TRBV5-1, with TRBD1 matching 7 bases. J gave up 3 bases and V 6 bases, and 5 bases lay outside the gene matches. Germline loops: CDR1 SGHRS, CDR2 YFSETQ. The CDR3 consists of 14 residues. CDR3 in amino acids: CASTRDRPNEKLFF. CDR3 sequence (DNA): TGCGCCAGCACCAGGGACAGACCTAATGAAAAACTGTTTTTT.

Note on this clonotype: A read error may be the cause here, since a much bigger clone is one base away. The V gene is TRBV28, the J gene TRBJ1-1, with D hard to call. V dropped 6 bases and J dropped 4 bases, with 9 bases sitting between them. Germline CDR1 and CDR2: MDHEN and SYDVKM. There are 12 residues in the CDR3. The CDR3 reads CASRITGTEAFF. The CDR3 nucleotides read TGTGCCAGCAGGATTACGGGCACTGAAGCTTTCTTT.

This clonotype occurred many times. The chain has TRBV12-3 or TRBV12-4 and TRBJ2-7, with unresolved D. The CDR3 has 14 residues. Trimming left V 5 bases short and J 2 bases short, with 13 bases between. The DNA of the CDR3 is TGTGCCAGCAGTGGGTCGGCAGGTACCTACGAGCAGTACTTC. It codes for CASSGSAGTYEQYF.

This clonotype was observed at least ten times. The chain links TRBV28 to TRBJ1-2; 9 bases are shared with TRBD1. V lost 6 bases, J lost 8 bases, and 16 bases stayed unmatched. Germline CDR1 reads MDHEN; CDR2 reads SYDVKM. This CDR3 is built from 16 residues. Here the CDR3 DNA reads TGTGCCAGCAGGACCCACGGGACAGGGCCCGGAGGGGGCTACACCTTC. The encoded protein is CASRTHGTGPGGGYTF.

This clonotype was observed at least ten times. J is TRBJ2-7 and V is TRBV27, with 7 bases matching TRBD2. This CDR3 is built from 16 residues. Germline V lookup: CDR1 MNHEY, CDR2 SMNVEV (reference sequence). V was clipped by 2 bases and J by 2 bases; unmatched bases: 9. This CDR3 reads CASSLVGGGVTYEQYF. For the CDR3, the DNA is TGTGCCAGCAGTTTAGTTGGCGGGGGAGTAACCTACGAGCAGTACTTC.

The sample holds a few counts of this clonotype. The chain couples TRBV3-1 to TRBJ2-1; the D is unclear. Germline assignment: CDR1 LGHDT and CDR2 YNNKEL (reference sequence). CDR3 length: 14 residues. V lost 1 base and J 8 bases, leaving 12 bases between the germline ends. The CDR3 region has the DNA TGTGCCAGCAGCCAAGGTCCTGCGGAGTATGAGCAGTTCTTC. Translating gives CASSQGPAEYEQFF.

This clonotype was found many times. The chain uses TRBV20-1 and TRBJ2-1; tentatively, D is TRBD1 or TRBD2 (5 bases each). V shed 0 bases and J shed 3 bases, with 15 bases lying between them. Germline loops: CDR1 DFQATT, CDR2 SNEGSKA (reference sequence). This CDR3 is 16 amino acids long. This chain's CDR3 is CSARDPTGTVYNEQFF. CDR3 DNA: TGCAGTGCTAGAGATCCGACCGGGACGGTCTACAATGAGCAGTTCTTC.

This clonotype was counted a few times. The genes are TRBV19 and TRBJ2-1; D is perhaps TRBD2 (5 bases). The germline gives CDR1 LNHDA, CDR2 SQIVND (reference sequence). The V gene lost 2 bases and the J gene lost 0 bases, with 8 bases spanning the gap. This CDR3 is built from 15 residues. The CDR3 DNA is TGTGCCAGTAGTATAAAAGCGGCCTCCTACAATGAGCAGTTCTTC. Its translation is CASSIKAASYNEQFF.

This clonotype was observed at least ten times. The chain carries TRBV9 and TRBJ2-7; 9 nucleotides line up with TRBD1. The trim removed 4 bases at V and 4 bases at J, leaving 9 bases unmatched. This CDR3 contains 15 residues. Germline lookup yields CDR1 SGDLS and CDR2 YYNGEE. The CDR3 region is CASSPTPGQGYEQYF. The CDR3 coding sequence is TGTGCCAGCAGCCCTACTCCGGGACAGGGTTACGAGCAGTACTTC.

This clonotype was recorded at least ten times. The rearrangement joins TRBV27 to TRBJ2-3; 8 positions agree with TRBD2. V gave up 8 bases and J gave up 1 base; unmatched junction bases: 5. The CDR3 is made up of 14 amino acids. In germline, CDR1 is MNHEY, CDR2 SMNVEV (reference sequence). The CDR3 region has the DNA TGTGCCAGCGGGACTAGGATCGGCACAGATACGCAGTATTTT. Translating gives CASGTRIGTDTQYF.

This clonotype was recorded many times. The genes are TRBV20-1 and TRBJ2-4; maybe TRBD1 (6 bases). Trimming stripped 0 bases from V and 0 bases from J, with 9 bases between. The CDR3 has 15 amino acids. The germline gives CDR1 DFQATT, CDR2 SNEGSKA (reference sequence). Written as DNA, the CDR3 is TGCAGTGCTAGAGAGGGGGCCCTAGCCAAAAACATTCAGTACTTC. Amino acid sequence: CSAREGALAKNIQYF.

This clonotype has only a few counts. The chain is built from TRBV20-1 and TRBJ2-1; TRBD2 matches at 9 bases. Unmatched junction bases numbered 21, after V lost 3 bases and J lost 15 bases. The CDR3 totals 16 residues. Germline V gene sequence: CDR1 DFQATT, CDR2 SNEGSKA (reference sequence). The CDR3 is CSARGSSSGKASLAFF. CDR3 nucleotides: TGCAGTGCTAGGGGAAGTTCTAGCGGGAAGGCATCTCTTGCGTTCTTC.

This clonotype was counted ten times or more. This chain joins TRBV15 and TRBJ1-1, with a tentative D call TRBD1 (5 bases). The germline V and J ends were trimmed by 0 bases and 6 bases, with 14 bases remaining between them. The germline gives CDR1 LNHNV, CDR2 YYDKDF (reference sequence). The length of the CDR3 is 15 residues. CDR3 sequence reads: CATSRDRRGVSEAFF. The CDR3 DNA follows: TGTGCCACCAGCAGAGATCGGCGAGGGGTCTCTGAAGCTTTCTTT.

J is TRBJ1-5 and V is TRBV15; a possible D gene is TRBD1 (6 bases). The CDR3 contains 15 residues. Trimming took 2 bases from V and 3 from J, leaving 11 bases between them. The germline V gene has CDR1 LNHNV and CDR2 YYDKDF (reference sequence). The CDR3, as DNA: TGTGCCACCAGCAGAATCGACAGGATCAATCAGCCCCAGCATTTT. Translated, it gives CATSRIDRINQPQHF.

The chain joins TRBV4-2 to TRBJ1-2; D not resolved. Germline CDR1 is LGHNA and CDR2 is YNFKEQ. The V end was cut by 3 bases, the J end by 4 bases, with 21 bases between. The CDR3 has 17 residues. The CDR3 DNA sequence: TGTGCCAGCAGCCAGGGCCGGACGGAACACGGGCTCTATGGCTACACCTTC. Protein: CASSQGRTEHGLYGYTF.

This clonotype was counted ten times or more. V gene TRBV13 combines with J gene TRBJ2-7; 8 positions match TRBD2. Germline V CDR1 and CDR2: PRHDT, FYEKMQ (reference sequence). The CDR3 length is 14 residues. J lost 1 base, V lost 5 bases, and 4 bases had no gene match. The CDR3 reads CASSIAGRSYEQYF. CDR3 nucleotide sequence: TGTGCCAGCAGCATAGCGGGAAGGTCCTACGAGCAGTACTTC.

This clonotype was counted many times. This chain connects TRBV3-1 to TRBJ2-1; the match to TRBD1 covers 9 bases. The germline V gene encodes CDR1 LGHDT and CDR2 YNNKEL (reference sequence). The V gene end was trimmed by 2 bases and the J gene end by 9 bases; junction bases not matched to a gene: 5. The CDR3 extends over 14 amino acids. Here the CDR3 DNA reads TGTGCCAGCAGCCAACCGGGACAGGGAGGTGAGCAGTTCTTC. Translating gives CASSQPGQGGEQFF.

The sample holds one count of this clonotype. The chain has TRBV3-1 and TRBJ1-5, with 11 bases matching TRBD1. The length of the CDR3 is 18 residues. Trimming cost V 1 base and J 4 bases; bases outside gene matches: 9. CDR1 and CDR2 from the germline V gene are LGHDT and YNNKEL (reference sequence). Here the CDR3 reads CASSQGTGGAVGNQPQHF. CDR3 in DNA: TGTGCCAGCAGCCAAGGGACAGGGGGCGCGGTTGGGAATCAGCCCCAGCATTTT.

This clonotype has only a few counts. The genes are TRBV6-1 and TRBJ2-7, with D perhaps matching TRBD2 (5 bases). The length of the CDR3 is 13 residues. Germline-derived CDR1 and CDR2 are MNHNS and SASEGT. Trimming took 4 bases from V and 1 from J, leaving 8 bases between them. The CDR3 DNA is TGTGCCAGCAGTGTTAGCGAGTCCTACGAGCAGTACTTC. It encodes CASSVSESYEQYF.

This clonotype was counted ten times or more. This sequence joins TRBV12-3 or TRBV12-4 and TRBJ2-3; a possible D gene is TRBD1 (5 bases). This CDR3 region has 14 residues. Trimming shortened V by 4 bases and J by 6 bases, and 14 bases separated the two germline ends. The CDR3 loop is CASSSPPRADTQYF. For the CDR3, the DNA is TGTGCCAGCAGTTCCCCCCCCAGGGCTGATACGCAGTATTTT.

With respect to this clonotype: Given a much more abundant clone one base away, this may be a read error. The chain couples TRBV9 to TRBJ2-7; 10 nucleotides line up with TRBD2. There are 14 residues in the CDR3. The germline gives CDR1 SGDLS, CDR2 YYNGEE. V lost 4 bases to trimming and J lost 5 bases; unmatched junction nucleotides: 6. The CDR3 DNA is TGTGCCAGCAGCATCGCTAGCGGGAGTCACGAGCAGTACTTC. Encoded protein: CASSIASGSHEQYF.

This clonotype was recorded a few times. This chain uses TRBV6-1 with TRBJ2-2, with D perhaps TRBD2 (5 bases). CDR1 and CDR2 from the germline V gene are MNHNS and SASEGT. This CDR3 spans 14 amino acids. Trimming took off 6 bases at V and 6 bases at J, with 14 bases between the two ends. CDR3 in DNA: TGTGCCAGCAGCTTCGGTGGGGAGTCCGGGGAGCTGTTTTTT. This translates into CASSFGGESGELFF.

CDR3 in DNA: TGCGCCAGCAGCTTGGAACAGGGAAACACCGGGGAGCTGTTTTTT. It specifies CASSLEQGNTGELFF. The rearrangement joins TRBV5-1 to TRBJ2-2, with D maybe TRBD1 (6 bases). CDR3 length: 15 residues. Trimming removed 0 bases at V and 2 bases at J, with 8 bases between. Germline CDR1 SGHRS, CDR2 YFSETQ.

This clonotype was found a few times. The chain's CDR3 is CATSREDRGYEQYF. Written as DNA, the CDR3 is TGTGCCACCAGCAGAGAGGACAGGGGCTACGAGCAGTACTTC. The gene calls are TRBV15 and TRBJ2-7; TRBD1 agrees at 9 bases. CDR1 is LNHNV and CDR2 is YYDKDF in the germline V gene (reference sequence). The CDR3 contains 14 residues. Trimming at V came to 0 bases and at J to 3 bases, leaving 0 bases not matched to a gene.

At least ten counts were recorded for this clonotype. The chain couples TRBV3-1 to TRBJ2-3, with 8 bases fitting TRBD1. The V and J ends lost 0 bases and 6 bases, in that order; junction bases with no gene match: 11. The CDR3 sequence is 17 residues long. Germline assignment: CDR1 LGHDT and CDR2 YNNKEL (reference sequence). CDR3 residues: CASSQDSGRGQADTQYF. The CDR3 DNA is TGTGCCAGCAGCCAAGATAGTGGCAGGGGGCAGGCGGATACGCAGTATTTT.